The 27 T cell receptor beta chains presented below share a single source sample, sequenced in a study of vaccination effects on CD4 cells after COVID-19. No cognate antigen is known for these TCRs. Before any sequencing was done, the ViraFEST assay used viral peptide pools to expand antigen-specific CD4+ T cells. CD4+ T cell isolation took place after approximately 11 days of culture. BNT162b2 vaccine or mRNA-1273 vaccine was given to participants in two doses. The method was immunoSEQ multiplex PCR; TCRdb's version includes in-frame clones alone and lacks a portion of them. Here the sample spans approximately 61,000 clones, less than 80% being singletons. The sample here was CD4+ T cells from PBMCs cultured with HCoV-229E spike peptides, taken after COVID-19 vaccination. These TCRs come from a human donor who received a COVID-19 vaccine.

This clone was seen more than once but under ten times. J is TRBJ2-1 and V is TRBV30; no reliable D call. The CDR3 extends over 13 amino acids. With 0 bases removed from V and 8 bases from J, the gap between germline ends came to 11 bases. Germline values: CDR1 GTSNPN, CDR2 SVGIG (reference sequence). CDR3 in DNA: TGTGCCTGGAGTGTACAGTCAGGCGATGAGCAGTTCTTC. Amino acid sequence: CAWSVQSGDEQFF.

This chain links TRBV7-8 with TRBJ2-7, with TRBD2 matching 9 bases. The CDR3 is made up of 15 amino acids. In germline, CDR1 is SGHVS, CDR2 FQNEAQ. V shed 0 bases, J shed 3 bases, and the junction held 3 bases outside the gene matches. CDR3 nucleotides: TGTGCCAGCAGCTTAGCGCTAGCGGGGAACTACGAGCAGTACGTC. Its protein product is CASSLALAGNYEQYV.

The rearrangement links TRBV25-1 to TRBJ1-6; the D is unclear. The CDR3 contains 17 residues. Germline lookup yields CDR1 MGHDK and CDR2 SYGVNS. Trimming cost V 4 bases and J 0 bases, with 13 bases left between them. CDR3 nucleotides: TGTGCCAGCAGTGGAGGGTTTGGCCCCTCCTATAATTCACCCCTCCACTTT. Its protein is CASSGGFGPSYNSPLHF.

CDR3 nucleotides: TGTGCCAGCAGGGCGGGGGGGCAGCGGGAGACCCAGTACTTC. It codes for CASRAGGQRETQYF. The chain couples TRBV6-6 to TRBJ2-5; TRBD2 matches at 9 bases. The CDR3 length is 14 residues. Trimming at V came to 6 bases and at J to 5 bases, leaving 7 bases not matched to a gene. Germline V gene data show CDR1 as MNHNY and CDR2 as SVGAGI (reference sequence).

This clone is categorized as medium-sized. One end of the junction varies from germline; a read error may be responsible. The rearrangement joins TRBV7-7 to TRBJ2-2, with D possibly being TRBD2 (6 bases). This CDR3 is 15 amino acids long. Germline lookup yields CDR1 SSHAT and CDR2 FNYEAQ (reference sequence). In DNA, the CDR3 is TGTGCCAGCAGCCTAGCGACCGGGGACACCGGGGAGCTGTTTTTT. Its translation is CASSLATGDTGELFF.

The chain is built from TRBV7-3 and TRBJ1-3; D unclear. CDR3 length: 13 amino acids. Trimming took 5 bases from V and 3 from J, leaving 8 bases between them. Germline loops: CDR1 SGHTA, CDR2 FQGTGA. DNA of the CDR3: TGTGCCAGCAGCCTTCTCCTTGGAAACACCATATATTTT. Translation gives CASSLLLGNTIYF.

V usage is TRBV6-5 and J usage is TRBJ2-5, with TRBD1 matching 12 bases. Germline-derived CDR1 and CDR2 are MNHEY and SVGAGI. The CDR3 sequence is 14 residues long. Trimming removed 5 bases from V and 5 bases from J; junction bases left unmatched: 3. CDR3 in DNA: TGTGCCAGCAGTAGGGACAGGGGGCTTGAGACCCAGTACTTC. Translating gives CASSRDRGLETQYF.

This sequence joins TRBV10-1 and TRBJ2-3; possible D gene TRBD2, 8 bases. CDR3 size: 18 residues. Germline CDR1 WNHNN, CDR2 SYGVQD (reference sequence). The ends were cut back, 8 bases at V and 1 base at J, with 25 bases in the middle. The CDR3 region is CASPRQGSAGGCTDTQYF. The CDR3 nucleotides read TGCGCCAGCCCAAGACAGGGATCGGCGGGGGGTTGCACAGATACGCAGTATTTT.

J is TRBJ1-1 and V is TRBV7-9; D ambiguous. Germline CDR1 reads SEHNR; CDR2 reads FQNEAQ (reference sequence). The CDR3 has 11 residues. The germline V and J ends were trimmed by 6 bases and 4 bases, with 6 bases remaining between them. The CDR3 bases are TGTGCCAGCAGTTCACTCACTGAAGCTTTCTTT. This codes for CASSSLTEAFF.

The chain employs TRBV7-2 and TRBJ2-5; D unclear. Trimming left V 2 bases short and J 4 bases short, with 8 bases between. In germline, CDR1 is SGHTA, CDR2 FQGNSA. The CDR3 consists of 13 residues. The CDR3 DNA sequence: TGTGCCAGCAGCTTATTCTCGGCAGAGACCCAGTACTTC. Its translation: CASSLFSAETQYF.

The chain combines TRBV28 with TRBJ1-1; no clear D gene. V gave up 0 bases and J gave up 10 bases, with 6 bases separating them. The CDR3 runs to 11 residues. Germline V gene sequence: CDR1 MDHEN, CDR2 SYDVKM. The CDR3 spells CASSLWAGAFF. The CDR3 DNA reads TGTGCCAGCAGTTTATGGGCTGGAGCTTTCTTT.

J is TRBJ2-6 and V is TRBV4-2; D may correspond to TRBD1 or TRBD2 (6 bases each). The CDR3 has 17 amino acids. V was clipped by 3 bases and J by 3 bases, with 15 bases between them. Germline V gives CDR1 LGHNA, CDR2 YNFKEQ. CDR3 sequence (DNA): TGTGCCAGCAGCCAGGGCCTCGGGGGCTATGGGGCCAACGTCCTGACTTTC. It specifies CASSQGLGGYGANVLTF.

The table lists this clone with a count of one. The chain uses TRBV5-4 and TRBJ2-1; 14 bases fit TRBD2. Germline CDR1 SGHNT, CDR2 YYREEE (reference sequence). Trimming at V came to 0 bases and at J to 10 bases, leaving 6 bases not matched to a gene. This CDR3 spans 16 amino acids. DNA of the CDR3: TGTGCCAGCAGCTTGGGACTAGCGGGGGGGTATCGCGAGCAGTTCTTC. Its translation: CASSLGLAGGYREQFF.

In its sample, this clone was seen a few times. The chain uses TRBV7-9 and TRBJ2-1; D is uncertain. CDR1 and CDR2 (germline): SEHNR, FQNEAQ (reference sequence). The CDR3 spans 11 residues. Trimming stripped 5 bases from V and 7 bases from J, with 6 bases between. The CDR3 is CASSPANEQFF. CDR3 DNA: TGTGCCAGCAGCCCCGCTAATGAGCAGTTCTTC. The full variable domain, rest sourced from reference TRBV7-9 and TRBJ2-1, is DTGVSQNPRHKITKRGQNVTFRCDPISEHNRLYWYRQTLGQGPEFLTYFQNEAQLEKSRLLSDRFSAERPKGSFSTLEIQRTEQGDSAMYLCASSPANEQFFGPGTRLTVL.

J is TRBJ2-6 and V is TRBV5-1; TRBD1 might be the D (7 bases). V gave up 8 bases and J gave up 3 bases, with 18 bases separating them. The CDR3 runs 16 residues. The germline gives CDR1 SGHRS, CDR2 YFSETQ. CDR3 sequence (DNA): TGCGCCAGTACGCGGGCAGGGGGGAATGGGGCCAACGTCCTGACTTTC. It translates to CASTRAGGNGANVLTF.

The V call is TRBV5-4, the J call TRBJ1-2, with 9 bases that match TRBD1. Germline loops: CDR1 SGHNT, CDR2 YYREEE (reference sequence). This CDR3 region has 18 residues. Losses at the gene ends were 0 bases for V and 4 bases for J; bases not matched to a gene: 13. The CDR3 bases are TGTGCCAGCAGCTTGGATTCCGGACAGGGGCGGGGCGGCTATGGCTACACCTTC. This translates into CASSLDSGQGRGGYGYTF.

This chain connects TRBV19 to TRBJ2-5, with D perhaps matching TRBD1 or TRBD2 (5 bases each). The CDR3 has 15 residues. Germline CDR1 LNHDA, CDR2 SQIVND (reference sequence). The germline V and J ends were trimmed by 5 bases and 5 bases, with 18 bases remaining between them. The DNA for the CDR3 is TGTGCCAGTAGTCACGGGACCGAGCAGGTGGAGACCCAGTACTTC. This codes for CASSHGTEQVETQYF.

This chain uses TRBV5-6 with TRBJ2-5, with TRBD1 matching over 9 bases. Germline V gene data show CDR1 as SGHDT and CDR2 as YYEEEE. The CDR3 runs 16 residues. J gave up 5 bases and V 2 bases, and 10 bases lay outside the gene matches. DNA for the CDR3: TGTGCCAGCAGCTTACCCGGGACAGGGATCCGGGAGACCCAGTACTTC. Its translation is CASSLPGTGIRETQYF.

This clone appeared once. The V gene is TRBV24-1, the J gene TRBJ1-2; D is unresolved. Trimming cost V 4 bases and J 8 bases, with 16 bases left between them. The length of the CDR3 is 14 residues. The V gene's germline CDR1 is KGHDR and CDR2 SFDVKD. The CDR3 sequence: CATSDPSEGWGYTF. Here the CDR3 DNA reads TGTGCCACCAGTGACCCGTCGGAGGGCTGGGGCTACACCTTC.

V and J are TRBV5-1 and TRBJ2-7; TRBD1 agrees at 7 bases. V was clipped by 2 bases and J by 0 bases; unmatched bases: 5. This CDR3 has 15 residues. The V gene's germline CDR1 is SGHRS and CDR2 YFSETQ. The CDR3 spells CASSFGGQDSYEQYV. The CDR3 DNA sequence: TGCGCCAGCAGCTTTGGTGGACAGGACTCCTACGAGCAGTACGTC.

This clone was counted between two and nine times. CDR3 bases: TGTGCCAGCAGTTTTTCCAGGGCTACCAACGAGCAGTACGTC. This sequence encodes CASSFSRATNEQYV. The gene calls are TRBV28 and TRBJ2-7; tentatively, D is TRBD1 (5 bases). There are 14 residues in the CDR3. Per germline, CDR1 MDHEN and CDR2 SYDVKM. Trimming cost V 3 bases and J 5 bases, with 14 bases left between them.

This chain connects TRBV10-2 to TRBJ1-2, with 8 nucleotides matching TRBD1. The germline V gene encodes CDR1 WSHSY and CDR2 SAAADI. The CDR3 covers 15 residues. J was trimmed by 0 bases and V by 4 bases; bases with no gene match: 4. CDR3: CASSGTGLPNYGYTF. The DNA of the CDR3 is TGCGCCAGCAGTGGGACAGGGCTTCCTAACTATGGCTACACCTTC.

Only a few counts were recorded for this clone. This chain links TRBV7-9 with TRBJ1-5; a possible D gene is TRBD1 (6 bases). Per germline, CDR1 SEHNR and CDR2 FQNEAQ (reference sequence). CDR3 length: 15 residues. V was cut by 4 bases and J by 6 bases, with 16 bases left in between. The CDR3 DNA is TGTGCCAGCAGCTCCGGCAGGGGAGTCAGTCAGCCCCAGCATTTT. Translation gives CASSSGRGVSQPQHF.

V is TRBV6-1 and J is TRBJ1-3; D not certain. V shed 2 bases and J shed 2 bases, with 7 bases lying between them. The CDR3 loop spans 14 amino acids. Germline CDR1 is MNHNS and CDR2 is SASEGT. The CDR3 bases are TGTGCCAGCAGTGAATTAGGTACTGGAAACACCATATATTTT. Translating it yields CASSELGTGNTIYF.

This rearrangement joins TRBV12-3 or TRBV12-4 to TRBJ1-2; D may be TRBD1 (6 bases). This CDR3 region has 12 residues. V lost 5 bases and J 3 bases, leaving 7 bases between the germline ends. CDR3: CASSTGYYGYTF. CDR3 in DNA: TGTGCCAGCAGTACAGGGTACTATGGCTACACCTTC.

The chain links TRBV11-2 to TRBJ1-2, with D possibly TRBD1 on 6 matching bases. With 1 base removed from V and 8 bases from J, the gap between germline ends came to 11 bases. Germline CDR1 SGHAT, CDR2 FQNNGV. The CDR3 contains 13 residues. This chain's CDR3 is CASSLGGGTGYTF. CDR3 DNA sequence: TGTGCCAGCAGCTTAGGAGGGGGTACAGGCTACACCTTC.

This chain uses TRBV13 with TRBJ1-1; D remains ambiguous. This CDR3 comprises 16 residues. The germline V and J ends were trimmed by 3 bases and 0 bases, with 14 bases remaining between them. Germline V gene data show CDR1 as PRHDT and CDR2 as FYEKMQ (reference sequence). The chain's CDR3 is CASSFTPDNLNTEAFF. CDR3 sequence (DNA): TGTGCCAGCAGCTTTACACCCGACAATTTGAACACTGAAGCTTTCTTT.